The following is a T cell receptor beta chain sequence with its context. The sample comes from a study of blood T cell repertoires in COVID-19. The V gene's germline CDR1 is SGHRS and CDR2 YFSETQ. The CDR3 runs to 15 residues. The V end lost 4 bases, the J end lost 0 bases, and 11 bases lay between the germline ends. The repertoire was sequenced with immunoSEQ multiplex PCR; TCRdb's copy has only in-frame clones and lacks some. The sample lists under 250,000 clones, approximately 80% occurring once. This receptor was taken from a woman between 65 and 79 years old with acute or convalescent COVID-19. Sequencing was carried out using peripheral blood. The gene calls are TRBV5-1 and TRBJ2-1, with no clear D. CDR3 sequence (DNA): TGCGCCAGCAGCATCCAACAGAGCTCCTACAATGAGCAGTTCTTC. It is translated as CASSIQQSSYNEQFF. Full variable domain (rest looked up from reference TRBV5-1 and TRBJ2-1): KAGVTQTPRYLIKTRGQQVTLSCSPISGHRSVSWYQQTPGQGLQFLFEYFSETQRNKGNFPGRFSGRQFSNSRSEMNVSTLELGDSALYLCASSIQQSSYNEQFFGPGTRLTVL.